The T cell receptor (beta chain) described here comes from a study of blood T cells in healthy people across ages. Total RNA, at least 6 micrograms per sample, was extracted from PBMCs. Together with a sample-barcoded 5' primer, a J-beta primer mix was included in a second PCR lasting roughly 7 to 11 cycles. Each CDR3 protein is one row after TCRdb ran MiXCR on the 5' RACE reads. The repertoire holds 1,500,000 or so distinct CDR3 sequences, with 35% to 45% as singletons. Details on this clonotype: Its antigen is currently unknown.

Findings of the study overall: Naive T cell percentage by flow cytometry tracked strongly with beta diversity.

The germline CDR1 and CDR2 sequences are MGHRA and YSYEKL. The ends were cut back, 0 bases at V and 7 bases at J, with 13 bases in the middle. This CDR3 has 15 residues. This receptor was obtained from a woman in her late teens or twenties in good health. The chain carries TRBV4-1 and TRBJ1-5; the D gene is possibly TRBD1 (5 bases). Sequencing input: blood. This chain's CDR3 is CASSQEGGVRQPQHF. CDR3 in DNA: TGCGCCAGCAGCCAAGAGGGGGGGGTTCGGCAGCCCCAGCATTTT.